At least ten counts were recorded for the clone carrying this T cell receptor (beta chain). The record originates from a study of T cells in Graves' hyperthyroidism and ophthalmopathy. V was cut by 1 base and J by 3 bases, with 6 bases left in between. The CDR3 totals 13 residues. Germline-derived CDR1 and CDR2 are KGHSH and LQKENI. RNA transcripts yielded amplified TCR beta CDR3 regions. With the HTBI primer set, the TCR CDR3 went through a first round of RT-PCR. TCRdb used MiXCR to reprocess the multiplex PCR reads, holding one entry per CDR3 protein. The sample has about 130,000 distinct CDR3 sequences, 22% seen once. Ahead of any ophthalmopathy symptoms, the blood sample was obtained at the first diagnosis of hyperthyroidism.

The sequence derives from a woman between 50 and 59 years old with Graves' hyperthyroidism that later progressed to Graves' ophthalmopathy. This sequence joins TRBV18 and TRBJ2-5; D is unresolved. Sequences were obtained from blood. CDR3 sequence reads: CASSPLGEETQYF. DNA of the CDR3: TGTGCCAGCTCACCACTTGGGGAAGAGACCCAGTACTTC.